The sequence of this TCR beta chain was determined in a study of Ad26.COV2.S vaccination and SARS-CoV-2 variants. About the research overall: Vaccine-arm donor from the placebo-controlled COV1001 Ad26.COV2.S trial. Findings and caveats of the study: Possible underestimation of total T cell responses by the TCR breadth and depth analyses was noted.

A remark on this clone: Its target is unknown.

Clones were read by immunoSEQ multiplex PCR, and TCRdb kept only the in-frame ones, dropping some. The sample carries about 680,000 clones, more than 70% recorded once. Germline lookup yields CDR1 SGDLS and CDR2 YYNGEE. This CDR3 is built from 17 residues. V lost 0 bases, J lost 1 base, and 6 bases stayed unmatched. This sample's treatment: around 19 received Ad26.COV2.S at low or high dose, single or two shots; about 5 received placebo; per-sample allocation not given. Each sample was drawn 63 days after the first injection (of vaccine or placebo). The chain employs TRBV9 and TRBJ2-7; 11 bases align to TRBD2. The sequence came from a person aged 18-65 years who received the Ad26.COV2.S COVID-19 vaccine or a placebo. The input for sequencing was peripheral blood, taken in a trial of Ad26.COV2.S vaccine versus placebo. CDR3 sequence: CASSVADRTSGSYEQYF. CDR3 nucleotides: TGTGCCAGCAGCGTAGCTGATCGGACTAGCGGGTCCTACGAGCAGTACTTC.